This T cell receptor (beta chain) appears in the sequencing data of a study of TIL therapy for anti-PD-1-resistant metastatic lung cancer. Turning to the study itself: Patients had a median age of approximately 57 years (range roughly 38-85). Half of patients were current or former smokers.

CDR1 and CDR2 (germline): LNHDA, SQIVND (reference sequence). The CDR3 length is 14 residues. Trimming took 5 bases from V and 6 from J; bases not matched to a gene: 8. Time point given: pre-treatment sample, taken before nivolumab and TIL therapy. Tumor tissue came from excised metastases, mostly pleural nodules or supraclavicular lymph nodes. Adults with stage 4 NSCLC were enrolled in a phase I trial. This was the immunoSEQ v3 assay. Data came from immunoSEQ multiplex PCR; TCRdb stores just in-frame clones and leaves some out. This sample carries 2,600 or so clones, about 73% of them seen once, and the ten largest clones take less than 20%.

The sequences come from tumor tissue, collected at baseline. The receptor comes from a person aged 30 to 80 with non-small cell lung cancer. Some clones in this sample may be carry-over from other donors' samples. The gene calls are TRBV19 and TRBJ2-5; 8 bases are shared with TRBD2. The chain's CDR3 is CASSWGGGGQTQYF. The CDR3 nucleotides are TGTGCCAGTAGTTGGGGGGGCGGGGGGCAGACCCAGTACTTC.